This TCR beta chain was identified in a study of blood T cell repertoires in COVID-19. Turning to the study itself: Both acute and convalescent COVID-19 samples were obtained from the United States, Italy and Spain.

Original processing methods: Nucleated cell number was recorded as an estimate derived from reference gene primer amplification. Libraries were prepared by immunoSEQ multiplex PCR; TCRdb keeps only in-frame clonotypes and omits some of them. The D gene and trimming were derived from the DNA, and the V and J assignments and clone size from that table. The sample has 65,000 to 80,000 clones, about nine tenths seen once; the top ten hold roughly a sixth. V shed 3 bases and J 1 base; nucleotides not matched to a gene: 3. The CDR3 loop spans 14 amino acids. CDR1 is SGHRS, CDR2 YFSETQ, per germline. The sequence derives from a man older than 75 in a cohort sampled during active COVID-19. The material sequenced was peripheral blood. The chain recombines TRBV5-1 with TRBJ2-5; 7 bases match TRBD1. CDR3 amino acids: CASSSGQSQETQYF. DNA for the CDR3: TGCGCCAGCAGCTCGGGACAGAGCCAAGAGACCCAGTACTTC.